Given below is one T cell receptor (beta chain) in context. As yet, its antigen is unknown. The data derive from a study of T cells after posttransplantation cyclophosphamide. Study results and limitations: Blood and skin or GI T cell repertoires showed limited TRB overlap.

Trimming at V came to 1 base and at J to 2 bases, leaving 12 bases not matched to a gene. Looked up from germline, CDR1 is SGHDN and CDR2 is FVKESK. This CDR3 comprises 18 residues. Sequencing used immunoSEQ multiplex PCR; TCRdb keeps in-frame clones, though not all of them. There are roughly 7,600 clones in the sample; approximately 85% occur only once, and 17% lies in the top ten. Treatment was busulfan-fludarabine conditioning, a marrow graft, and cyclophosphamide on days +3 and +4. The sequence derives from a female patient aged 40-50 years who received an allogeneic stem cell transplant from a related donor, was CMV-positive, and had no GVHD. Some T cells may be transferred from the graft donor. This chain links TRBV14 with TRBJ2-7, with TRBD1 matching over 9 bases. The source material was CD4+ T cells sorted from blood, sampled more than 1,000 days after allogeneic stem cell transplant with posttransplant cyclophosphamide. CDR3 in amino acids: CASSQVLTGQGLTYEQYF. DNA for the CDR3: TGTGCCAGCAGCCAAGTACTTACGGGACAGGGACTTACCTACGAGCAGTACTTC.